The 8 T cell receptor beta chains presented below share a single source sample, sequenced in a study of cytomegalovirus exposure and HLA in healthy donors. The PCR made use of 60 Vbeta and 13 Jbeta primers. The table came from immunoSEQ multiplex PCR; TCRdb's copy has only in-frame clones and leaves some out. The table has 150,000 to 200,000 clones, over 65% seen once; the top ten hold around 1.5%. Input material: PBMCs. These receptors all come from a young man in good health and CMV-seronegative.

This chain joins TRBV4-1 and TRBJ1-4, with D perhaps TRBD1 (6 bases). The V end was cut by 1 base, the J end by 2 bases, with 17 bases between. CDR1 is MGHRA, CDR2 YSYEKL, per germline. The CDR3 contains 18 residues. Here the CDR3 DNA reads TGCGCCAGCAGCCAAGTGGGCAGGGGAGTTTCGACTAATGAAAAACTGTTTTTT. Translation: CASSQVGRGVSTNEKLFF.

V and J are TRBV5-4 and TRBJ1-2; 12 nucleotides match TRBD1. From germline, CDR1 is SGHNT and CDR2 YYREEE (reference sequence). This CDR3 has 15 residues. Losses at the gene ends were 2 bases for V and 8 bases for J; bases not matched to a gene: 7. CDR3 nucleotides: TGTGCCAGCAGCTTACCGGGACAGGGGGCGTACGGCTACACCTTC. Amino acids: CASSLPGQGAYGYTF.

This clone was seen just once. V and J are TRBV27 and TRBJ2-2; D is possibly TRBD2 (5 bases). V shed 7 bases and J shed 3 bases, with 9 bases lying between them. This CDR3 contains 13 residues. CDR1 is MNHEY and CDR2 is SMNVEV in the germline V gene (reference sequence). The CDR3 coding sequence is TGTGCCAGCAAGGACTTGGACACCGGGGAGCTGTTTTTT. Translating gives CASKDLDTGELFF.

J is TRBJ2-2 and V is TRBV28; 7 bases agree with TRBD2. Germline V CDR1 and CDR2: MDHEN, SYDVKM. V shed 4 bases, J shed 0 bases, and the junction held 5 bases outside the gene matches. This CDR3 comprises 16 residues. The CDR3 coding sequence is TGTGCCAGCAGTTGGGGGAGGGGAGCGAACACCGGGGAGCTGTTTTTT. As protein: CASSWGRGANTGELFF.

The chain is built from TRBV6-5 and TRBJ2-1; D is perhaps TRBD2 (6 bases). V gave up 4 bases and J gave up 1 base, with 8 bases separating them. Germline assignment: CDR1 MNHEY and CDR2 SVGAGI. This CDR3 has 14 amino acids. This CDR3 is CASSFSGSYNEQFF. For the CDR3, the DNA is TGTGCCAGCAGTTTTAGCGGATCCTACAATGAGCAGTTCTTC.

This clone was seen once. The J gene is TRBJ2-1, the V gene TRBV27; 13 bases line up with TRBD2. Germline CDR1 reads MNHEY; CDR2 reads SMNVEV (reference sequence). V lost 3 bases, J lost 7 bases, and 0 bases stayed unmatched. The CDR3 has 14 amino acids. The CDR3 bases are TGTGCCAGCAGTTTGACTAGCGGGAGGAATGAGCAGTTCTTC. This sequence encodes CASSLTSGRNEQFF.

The chain joins TRBV10-3 to TRBJ1-3; perhaps TRBD1 as D (5 bases). The V gene lost 10 bases and the J gene lost 4 bases, with 14 bases spanning the gap. Germline CDR1 reads ENHRY; CDR2 reads SYGVKD. The CDR3 runs to 13 residues. This CDR3 is CATNEGHGNTIYF. The CDR3 coding sequence is TGTGCCACCAATGAAGGACACGGAAACACCATATATTTT.

This chain connects TRBV5-1 to TRBJ2-5; D is undetermined. The germline gives CDR1 SGHRS, CDR2 YFSETQ. The CDR3 consists of 13 residues. V lost 2 bases to trimming and J lost 3 bases, with 8 bases between them. For the CDR3, the DNA is TGCGCCAGCAGCTTCGGTAGAAAAGAGACCCAGTACTTC. Translation gives CASSFGRKETQYF.